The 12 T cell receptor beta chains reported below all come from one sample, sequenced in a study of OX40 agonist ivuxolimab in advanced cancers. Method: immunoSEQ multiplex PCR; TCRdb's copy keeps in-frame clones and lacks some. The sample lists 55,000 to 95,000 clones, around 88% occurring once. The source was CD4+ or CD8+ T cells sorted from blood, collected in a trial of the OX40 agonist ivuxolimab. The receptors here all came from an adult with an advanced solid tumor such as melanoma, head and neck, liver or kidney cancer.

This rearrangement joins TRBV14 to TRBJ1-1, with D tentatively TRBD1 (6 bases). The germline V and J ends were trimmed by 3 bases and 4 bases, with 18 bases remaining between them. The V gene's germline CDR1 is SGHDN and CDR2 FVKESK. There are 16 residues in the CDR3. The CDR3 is CASSQNTGGRVTEAFF. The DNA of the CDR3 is TGTGCCAGCAGCCAGAATACCGGGGGGCGAGTCACTGAAGCTTTCTTT.

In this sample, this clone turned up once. This CDR3 reads CASRPGQDSYEQYF. The CDR3 DNA follows: TGTGCCAGCAGACCCGGACAGGACTCCTACGAGCAGTACTTC. The chain combines TRBV6-5 with TRBJ2-7; 7 bases fit TRBD1. Losses at the gene ends were 6 bases for V and 0 bases for J; bases not matched to a gene: 5. The CDR3 is 14 amino acids. CDR1 is MNHEY, CDR2 SVGAGI, per germline.

The CDR3 sequence is CATSRGHTSGANVLTF. The CDR3 DNA reads as TGTGCCACCAGCAGGGGACACACCTCTGGGGCCAACGTCCTGACTTTC. The gene calls are TRBV15 and TRBJ2-6, with D perhaps matching TRBD1 (6 bases). The germline V gene has CDR1 LNHNV and CDR2 YYDKDF (reference sequence). Trimming stripped 3 bases from V and 0 bases from J, with 9 bases between. The CDR3 is 16 amino acids. The entire variable domain, with the rest obtained from reference TRBV15 and TRBJ2-6, is as follows: DAMVIQNPRYQVTQFGKPVTLSCSQTLNHNVMYWYQQKSSQAPKLLFHYYDKDFNNEADTPDNFQSRRPNTSFCFLDIRSPGLGDTAMYLCATSRGHTSGANVLTFGAGSRLTVL.

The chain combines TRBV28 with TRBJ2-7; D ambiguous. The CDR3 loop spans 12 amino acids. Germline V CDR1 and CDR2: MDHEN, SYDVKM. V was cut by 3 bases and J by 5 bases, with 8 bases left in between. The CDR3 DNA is TGTGCCAGCAGTTTTCCCCCAAACGAGCAGTACTTC. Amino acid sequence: CASSFPPNEQYF.

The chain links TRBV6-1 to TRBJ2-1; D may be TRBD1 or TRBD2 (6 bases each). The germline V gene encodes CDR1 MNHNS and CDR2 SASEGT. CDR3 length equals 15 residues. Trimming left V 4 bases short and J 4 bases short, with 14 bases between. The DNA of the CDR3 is TGTGCCAGCAGTGTTTCGGGGGCGCGATACAATGAGCAGTTCTTC. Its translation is CASSVSGARYNEQFF.

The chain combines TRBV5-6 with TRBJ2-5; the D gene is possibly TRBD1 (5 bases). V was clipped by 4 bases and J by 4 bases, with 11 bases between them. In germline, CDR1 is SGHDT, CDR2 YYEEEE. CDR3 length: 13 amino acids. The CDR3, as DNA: TGTGCCAGCAGCGTGAGACAGAGAGAGACCCAGTACTTC. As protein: CASSVRQRETQYF.

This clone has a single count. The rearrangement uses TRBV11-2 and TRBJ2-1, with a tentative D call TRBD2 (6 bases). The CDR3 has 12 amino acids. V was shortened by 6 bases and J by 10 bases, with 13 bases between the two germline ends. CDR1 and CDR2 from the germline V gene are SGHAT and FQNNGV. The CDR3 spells CASRATSREQFF. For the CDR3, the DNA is TGTGCCAGCAGGGCCACTAGCAGGGAGCAGTTCTTC.

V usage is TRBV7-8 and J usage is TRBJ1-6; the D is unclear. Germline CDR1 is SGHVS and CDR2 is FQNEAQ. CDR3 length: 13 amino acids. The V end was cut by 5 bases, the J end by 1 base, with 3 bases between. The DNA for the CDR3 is TGTGCCAGCAGCCCGTCCTATAATTCACCCCTCCACTTT. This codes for CASSPSYNSPLHF.

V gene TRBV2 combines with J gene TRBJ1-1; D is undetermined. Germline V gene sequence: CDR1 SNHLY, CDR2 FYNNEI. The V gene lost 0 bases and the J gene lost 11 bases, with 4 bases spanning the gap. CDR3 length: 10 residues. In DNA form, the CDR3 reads TGTGCCAGCAGTGAAGCGCGGGCTTTCTTT. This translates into CASSEARAFF.

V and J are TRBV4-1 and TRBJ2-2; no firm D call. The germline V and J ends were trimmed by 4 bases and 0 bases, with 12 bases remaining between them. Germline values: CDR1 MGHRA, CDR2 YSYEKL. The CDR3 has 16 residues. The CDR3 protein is CASSPTGLANTGELFF. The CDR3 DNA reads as TGCGCCAGCAGCCCAACCGGCCTAGCGAACACCGGGGAGCTGTTTTTT.

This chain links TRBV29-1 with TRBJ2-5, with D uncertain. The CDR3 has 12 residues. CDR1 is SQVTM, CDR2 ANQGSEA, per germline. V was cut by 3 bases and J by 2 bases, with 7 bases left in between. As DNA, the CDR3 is TGCAGCGTTGATAGGGATCAAGAGACCCAGTACTTC. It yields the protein CSVDRDQETQYF.

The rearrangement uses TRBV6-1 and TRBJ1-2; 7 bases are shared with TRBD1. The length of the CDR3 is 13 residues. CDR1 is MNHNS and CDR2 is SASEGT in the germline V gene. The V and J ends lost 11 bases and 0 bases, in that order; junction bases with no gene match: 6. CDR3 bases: TGTGCCGCAAGGGACAGAGCTAACTATGGCTACACCTTC. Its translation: CAARDRANYGYTF.